This TCR beta chain comes out of a study of blood T cell repertoires in COVID-19 (dated by TCRdb to 2020 to 2021). Regarding the complete study: The collaborator samples originated in the United States, Italy and Spain and spanned the acute and convalescent phases of COVID-19. The prospective study material was composed of cDNA or gDNA derived from T cells, B-cell-depleted T cells, or PBMCs. Deeply sampled blood TCRbeta repertoires from subjects exposed to, actively infected with, or recovered from COVID-19 were included in the dataset. A freely available public database, intended as a resource for researchers studying the immune response to SARS-CoV-2, is where the repertoires were released. The samples were drawn from two sources: the first 160 participants of the ongoing ImmuneRACE study, and 1,200 or so subjects contributed by 6 global collaborators. Sample metadata almost always included a de-identified subject ID, COVID-19 status, age in years and sex. HLA class I and class II types, where available, came from metadata supplied by the sample provider rather than from assay-based typing.

The full study reports these points: How much clinical and demographic metadata was included differed by source and by participant, and the metadata was provided uncurated.

The germline V gene gives CDR1 as MGHRA and CDR2 as YSYEKL. The CDR3 numbers 15 residues from cysteine through phenylalanine. Just the 45-base CDR3 DNA is kept, in frame starting at base 1. Trimming costs V 0 bases and J 5 bases, and their ends lie 11 bases apart. The immunoSEQ Assay, a bias-controlled multiplex PCR, was used to amplify TCRbeta CDR3 regions from genomic DNA. Per the source publication's procedure: Nucleated cell counts per sample were estimated from amplification of reference gene primers within the assay. To quantify the absolute abundance of each unique TCRbeta CDR3 rearrangement, sequence reads were collapsed and filtered. For each sample, productive Simpson clonality was calculated as the square root of Simpson's diversity index over productive rearrangements. Entries here come from immuneACCESS through TCRdb and include only in-frame sequences with V and J called. Some clones fail to appear in such tables; in the studies checked, an unresolved V gene covers under half of the shortfall, and the cause of the remainder is unknown. That table supplies the V and J calls and clone size; D and trimming were determined from the DNA. Counted in this sample were 150,000 to 200,000 clones; about four fifths of them appeared once. The ten largest make up approximately 12% of the sample.

On this clone: It has no known antigen specificity. No much larger clone is present one base from it, and per-base qualities are unavailable.

Another Seattle source contributed samples from volunteer blood donors who had recovered from COVID-19. The collaborating institutions used their own protocols to collect whole blood in K2EDTA tubes. For TCRbeta analysis, collaborators shipped samples in one of three forms: frozen whole blood, isolated PBMCs, or DNA extracted from either of those sample types. This chain is built from TRBV4-1 and TRBJ1-5; TRBD1 is possibly the D segment (5 matching bases). The TCR originated in a man in his 70s who had recovered from COVID-19. Material: peripheral blood. For the CDR3, the sequence is CASSQDQAGYQPQHF. The sequenced DNA: TGCGCCAGCAGCCAAGATCAGGCAGGGTATCAGCCCCAGCATTTT.